This T cell receptor (beta chain) was profiled in a study of blood T cell repertoires in COVID-19. Overall study: Both acute and convalescent COVID-19 samples were obtained from the United States, Italy and Spain. Nucleic acid was either cDNA or gDNA, and it came from T cells, B-cell-depleted T cells, or PBMCs.

The V and J ends lost 1 base and 4 bases respectively, with 16 bases between them. Germline V gives CDR1 SGHNT, CDR2 YYREEE (reference sequence). The CDR3 length is 16 residues. The authors' processing: Reference gene primer amplification in the assay estimated nucleated cell counts. Only in-frame clones appear in the TCRdb table, and some are missing; sequencing was by immunoSEQ multiplex PCR. V and J calls and clone size come straight from that table; D and trimming were deduced from the DNA. The sample contains more than 75,000 clones, more than 75% of which appear only once. Sequenced: peripheral blood. This TCR was sampled from a woman in her 70s with acute or convalescent COVID-19. This rearrangement joins TRBV5-4 to TRBJ2-3; no firm D call. The CDR3 DNA reads TGTGCCAGCAGCTTGAAGCAGGTTAGAAGCTCAGATACGCAGTATTTT. It codes for CASSLKQVRSSDTQYF. The whole variable domain, remainder taken from reference TRBV5-4 and TRBJ2-3, is ETGVTQSPTHLIKTRGQQVTLRCSSQSGHNTVSWYQQALGQGPQFIFQYYREEENGRGNFPPRFSGLQFPNYSSELNVNALELDDSALYLCASSLKQVRSSDTQYFGPGTRLTVL.